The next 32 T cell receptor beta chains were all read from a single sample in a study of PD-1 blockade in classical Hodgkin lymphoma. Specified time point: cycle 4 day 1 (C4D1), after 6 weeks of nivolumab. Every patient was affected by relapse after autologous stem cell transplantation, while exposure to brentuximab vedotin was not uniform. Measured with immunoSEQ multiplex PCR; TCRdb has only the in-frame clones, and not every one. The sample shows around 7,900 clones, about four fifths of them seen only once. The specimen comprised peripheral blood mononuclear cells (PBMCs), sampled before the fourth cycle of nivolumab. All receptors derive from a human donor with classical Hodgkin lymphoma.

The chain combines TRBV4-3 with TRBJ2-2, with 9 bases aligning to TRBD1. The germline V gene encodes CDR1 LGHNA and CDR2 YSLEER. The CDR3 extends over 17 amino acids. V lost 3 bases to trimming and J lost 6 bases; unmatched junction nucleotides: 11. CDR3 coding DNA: TGCGCCAGCAGCCAGCTCCGGACAGGGGCAGGGGCCGGGGAGCTGTTTTTT. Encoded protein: CASSQLRTGAGAGELFF.

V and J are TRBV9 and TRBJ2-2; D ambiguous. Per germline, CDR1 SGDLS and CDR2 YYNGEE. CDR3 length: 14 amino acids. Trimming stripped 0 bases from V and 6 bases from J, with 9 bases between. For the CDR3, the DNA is TGTGCCAGCAGCGTAGATCAGACCGCCGGGGAGCTGTTTTTT. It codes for CASSVDQTAGELFF.

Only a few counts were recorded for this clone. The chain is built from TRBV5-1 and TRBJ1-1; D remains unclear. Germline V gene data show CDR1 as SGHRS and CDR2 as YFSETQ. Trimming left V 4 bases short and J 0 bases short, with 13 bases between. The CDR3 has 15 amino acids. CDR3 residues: CASSHGKGMNTEAFF. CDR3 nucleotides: TGCGCCAGCAGCCATGGAAAGGGTATGAACACTGAAGCTTTCTTT.

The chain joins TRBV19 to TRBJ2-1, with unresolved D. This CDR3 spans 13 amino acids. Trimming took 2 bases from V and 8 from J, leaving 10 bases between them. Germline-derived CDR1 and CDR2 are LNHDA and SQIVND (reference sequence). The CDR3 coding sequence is TGTGCCAGTAGTATATCAGGCCTCCATGAGCAGTTCTTC. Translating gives CASSISGLHEQFF.

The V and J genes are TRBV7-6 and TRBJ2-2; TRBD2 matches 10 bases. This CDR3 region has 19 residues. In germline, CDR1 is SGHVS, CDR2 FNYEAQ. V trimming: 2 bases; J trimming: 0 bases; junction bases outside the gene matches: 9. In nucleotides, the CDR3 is TGTGCCAGCAGCTTATGGCTAGCGGGGGACCCACCGAACACCGGGGAGCTGTTTTTT. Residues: CASSLWLAGDPPNTGELFF.

CDR3 region: CASSLGAGGSYEQYF. The CDR3 coding sequence is TGTGCCAGCAGCTTAGGGGCGGGGGGATCCTACGAGCAGTACTTC. The chain uses TRBV7-2 and TRBJ2-7, with 8 positions matching TRBD2. This CDR3 spans 15 amino acids. Germline CDR1 and CDR2: SGHTA and FQGNSA. V trimming: 1 base; J trimming: 1 base; junction bases outside the gene matches: 3.

The CDR3 DNA reads TGTGCCAGCAGCTTTAGCGGGAGAGAGGGCAATGAGCAGTTCTTC. It specifies CASSFSGREGNEQFF. The chain recombines TRBV9 with TRBJ2-1; 9 positions match TRBD2. The CDR3 runs 15 residues. Germline V gene data show CDR1 as SGDLS and CDR2 as YYNGEE. J gave up 6 bases and V 4 bases, and 8 bases lay outside the gene matches. Full variable domain (outside the CDR3, taken from reference TRBV9 and TRBJ2-1): DSGVTQTPKHLITATGQRVTLRCSPRSGDLSVYWYQQSLDQGLQFLIQYYNGEERAKGNILERFSAQQFPDLHSELNLSSLELGDSALYFCASSFSGREGNEQFFGPGTRLTVL.

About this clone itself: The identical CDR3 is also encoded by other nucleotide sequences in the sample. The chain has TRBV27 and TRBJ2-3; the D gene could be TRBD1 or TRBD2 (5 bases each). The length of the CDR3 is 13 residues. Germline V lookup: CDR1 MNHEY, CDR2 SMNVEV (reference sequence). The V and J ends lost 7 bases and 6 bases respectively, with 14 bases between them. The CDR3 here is CASTLGVPDTQYF. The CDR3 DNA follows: TGTGCCAGCACCTTGGGGGTCCCGGATACGCAGTATTTT.

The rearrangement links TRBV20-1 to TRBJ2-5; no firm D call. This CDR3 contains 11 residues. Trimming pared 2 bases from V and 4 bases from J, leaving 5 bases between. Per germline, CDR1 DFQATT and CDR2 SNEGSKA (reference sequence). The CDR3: CSARWRETQYF. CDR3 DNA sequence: TGCAGTGCTAGATGGCGAGAGACCCAGTACTTC.

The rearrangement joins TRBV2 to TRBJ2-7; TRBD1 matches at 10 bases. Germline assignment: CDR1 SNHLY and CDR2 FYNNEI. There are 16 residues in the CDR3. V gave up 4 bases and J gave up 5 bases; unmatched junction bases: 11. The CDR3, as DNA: TGTGCCAGCAGTGCCGACAGGGGGCGGGTTCGGGACGAGCAGTACTTC. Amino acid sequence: CASSADRGRVRDEQYF.

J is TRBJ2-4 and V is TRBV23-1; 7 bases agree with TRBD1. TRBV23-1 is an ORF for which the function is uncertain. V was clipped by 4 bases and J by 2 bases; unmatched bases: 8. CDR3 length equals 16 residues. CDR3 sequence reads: CASSPTGNKTKNIQYF. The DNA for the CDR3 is TGCGCCAGCAGTCCGACAGGGAATAAGACCAAAAACATTCAGTACTTC.

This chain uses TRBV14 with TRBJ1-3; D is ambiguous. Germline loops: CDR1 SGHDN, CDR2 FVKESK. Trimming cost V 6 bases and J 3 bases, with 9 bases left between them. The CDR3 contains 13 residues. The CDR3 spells CASSLGLGNTIYF. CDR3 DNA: TGTGCCAGCAGTTTGGGCCTTGGAAACACCATATATTTT.

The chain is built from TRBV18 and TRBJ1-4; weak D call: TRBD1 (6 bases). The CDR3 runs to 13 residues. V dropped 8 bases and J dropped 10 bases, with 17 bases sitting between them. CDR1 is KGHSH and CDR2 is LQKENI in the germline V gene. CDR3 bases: TGTGCCAGCCAGTCAGGGGCGTTGCCAAAACTGTTTTTT. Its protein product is CASQSGALPKLFF.

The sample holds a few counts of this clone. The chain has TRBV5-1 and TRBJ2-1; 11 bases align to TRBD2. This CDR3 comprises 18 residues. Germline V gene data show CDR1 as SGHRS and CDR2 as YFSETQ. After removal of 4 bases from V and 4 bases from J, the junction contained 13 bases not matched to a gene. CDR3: CASSAPSGRWEKYNEQFF. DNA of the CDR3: TGCGCCAGCAGCGCCCCTAGCGGGAGGTGGGAAAAATACAATGAGCAGTTCTTC.

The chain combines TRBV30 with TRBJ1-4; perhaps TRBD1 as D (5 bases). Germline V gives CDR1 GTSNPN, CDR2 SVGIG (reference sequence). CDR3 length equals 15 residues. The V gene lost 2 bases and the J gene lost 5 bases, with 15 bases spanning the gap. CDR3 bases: TGTGCCTGGAGTAAATTCGCGGGGGAGAATGAAAAACTGTTTTTT. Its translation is CAWSKFAGENEKLFF.

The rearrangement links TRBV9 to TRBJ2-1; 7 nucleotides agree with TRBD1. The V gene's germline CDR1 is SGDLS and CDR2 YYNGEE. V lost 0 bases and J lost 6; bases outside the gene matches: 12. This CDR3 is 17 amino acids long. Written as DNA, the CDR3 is TGTGCCAGCAGCGTAGAACAGGGGTTCCCCCCGGTCAATGAGCAGTTCTTC. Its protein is CASSVEQGFPPVNEQFF.

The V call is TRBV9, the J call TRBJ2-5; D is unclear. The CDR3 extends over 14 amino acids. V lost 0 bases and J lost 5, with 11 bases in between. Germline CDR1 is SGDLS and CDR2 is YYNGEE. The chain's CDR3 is CASSVVGNRETQYF. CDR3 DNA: TGTGCCAGCAGCGTAGTTGGGAACCGGGAGACCCAGTACTTC. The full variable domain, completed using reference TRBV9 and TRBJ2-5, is DSGVTQTPKHLITATGQRVTLRCSPRSGDLSVYWYQQSLDQGLQFLIQYYNGEERAKGNILERFSAQQFPDLHSELNLSSLELGDSALYFCASSVVGNRETQYFGPGTRLLVL.

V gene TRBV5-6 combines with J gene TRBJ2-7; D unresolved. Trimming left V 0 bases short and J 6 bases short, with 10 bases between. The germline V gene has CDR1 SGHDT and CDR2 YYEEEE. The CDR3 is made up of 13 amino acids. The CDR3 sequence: CASSLARDGEQYF. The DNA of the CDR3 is TGTGCCAGCAGCTTGGCCCGCGACGGCGAGCAGTACTTC.

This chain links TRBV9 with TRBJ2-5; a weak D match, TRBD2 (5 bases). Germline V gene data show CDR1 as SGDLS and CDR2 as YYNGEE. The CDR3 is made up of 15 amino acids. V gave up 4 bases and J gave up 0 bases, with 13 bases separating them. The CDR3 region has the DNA TGTGCCAGCAGCCTCCCCTTCGGGGACCAAGAGACCCAGTACTTC. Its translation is CASSLPFGDQETQYF. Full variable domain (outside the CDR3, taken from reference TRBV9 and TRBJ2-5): DSGVTQTPKHLITATGQRVTLRCSPRSGDLSVYWYQQSLDQGLQFLIQYYNGEERAKGNILERFSAQQFPDLHSELNLSSLELGDSALYFCASSLPFGDQETQYFGPGTRLLVL.

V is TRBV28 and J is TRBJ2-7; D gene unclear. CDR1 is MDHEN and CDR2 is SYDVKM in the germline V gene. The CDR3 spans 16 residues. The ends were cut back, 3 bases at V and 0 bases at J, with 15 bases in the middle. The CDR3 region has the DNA TGTGCCAGCAGTTTTACCCTGGACGGTCTCTCCTACGAGCAGTACTTC. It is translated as CASSFTLDGLSYEQYF.

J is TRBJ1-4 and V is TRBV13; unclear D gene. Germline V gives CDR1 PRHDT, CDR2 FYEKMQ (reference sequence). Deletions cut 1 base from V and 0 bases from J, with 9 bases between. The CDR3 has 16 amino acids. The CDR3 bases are TGTGCCAGCAGCTTAGACGGGGAGGCAACTAATGAAAAACTGTTTTTT. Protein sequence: CASSLDGEATNEKLFF.

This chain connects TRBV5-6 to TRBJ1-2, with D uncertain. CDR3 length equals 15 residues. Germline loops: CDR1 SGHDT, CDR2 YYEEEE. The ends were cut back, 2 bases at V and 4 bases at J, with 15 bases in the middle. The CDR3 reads CASSFGHLGSYGYTF. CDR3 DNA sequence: TGTGCCAGCAGCTTTGGGCATCTGGGGTCCTATGGCTACACCTTC.

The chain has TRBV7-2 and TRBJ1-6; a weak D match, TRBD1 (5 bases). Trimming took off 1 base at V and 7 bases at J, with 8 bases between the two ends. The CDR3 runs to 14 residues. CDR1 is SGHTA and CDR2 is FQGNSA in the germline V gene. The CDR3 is CASSLGGKNSPLHF. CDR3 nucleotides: TGTGCCAGCAGCTTAGGGGGGAAGAATTCACCCCTCCACTTT. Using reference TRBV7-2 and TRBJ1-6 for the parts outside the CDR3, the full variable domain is GAGVSQSPSNKVTEKGKDVELRCDPISGHTALYWYRQSLGQGLEFLIYFQGNSAPDKSGLPSDRFSAERTGGSVSTLTIQRTQQEDSAVYLCASSLGGKNSPLHFGNGTRLTVT.

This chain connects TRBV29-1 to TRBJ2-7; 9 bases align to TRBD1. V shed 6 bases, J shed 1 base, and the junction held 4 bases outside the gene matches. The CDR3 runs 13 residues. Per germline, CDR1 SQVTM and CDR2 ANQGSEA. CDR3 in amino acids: CSVPGQGSYEQYF. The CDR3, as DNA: TGCAGCGTGCCTGGACAGGGGTCCTACGAGCAGTACTTC.

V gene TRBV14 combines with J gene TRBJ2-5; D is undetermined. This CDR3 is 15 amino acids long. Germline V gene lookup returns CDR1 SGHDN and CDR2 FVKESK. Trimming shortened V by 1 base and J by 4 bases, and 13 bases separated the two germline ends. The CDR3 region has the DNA TGTGCCAGCAGCCAAGCGGGCGTCATACCAGAGACCCAGTACTTC. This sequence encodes CASSQAGVIPETQYF.

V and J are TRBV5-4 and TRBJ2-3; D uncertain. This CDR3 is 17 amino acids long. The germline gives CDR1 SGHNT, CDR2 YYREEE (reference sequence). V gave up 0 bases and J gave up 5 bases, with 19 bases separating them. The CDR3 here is CASSLGLHYSRRDTQYF. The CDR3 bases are TGTGCCAGCAGCTTGGGGCTGCATTACAGCAGGAGAGATACGCAGTATTTT.

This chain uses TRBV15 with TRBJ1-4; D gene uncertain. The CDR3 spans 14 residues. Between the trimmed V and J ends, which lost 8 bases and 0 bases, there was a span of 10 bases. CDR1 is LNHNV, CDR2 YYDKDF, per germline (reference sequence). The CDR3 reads CATSARATNEKLFF. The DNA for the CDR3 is TGTGCCACCTCAGCGAGAGCAACTAATGAAAAACTGTTTTTT.

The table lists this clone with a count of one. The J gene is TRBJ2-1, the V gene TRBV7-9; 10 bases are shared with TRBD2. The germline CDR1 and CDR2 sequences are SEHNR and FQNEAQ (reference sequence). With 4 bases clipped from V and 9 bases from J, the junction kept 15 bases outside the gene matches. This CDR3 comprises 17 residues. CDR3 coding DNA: TGTGCCAGCAGCTCCGATTTTAGCGGGAGGAACGGGGGTGAGCAGTTCTTC. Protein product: CASSSDFSGRNGGEQFF.

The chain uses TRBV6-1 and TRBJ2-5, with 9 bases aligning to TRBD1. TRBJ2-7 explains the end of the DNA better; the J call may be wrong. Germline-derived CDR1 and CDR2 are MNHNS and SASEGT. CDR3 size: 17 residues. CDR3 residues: CASSEERTGEWSYEQYF. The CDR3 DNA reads TGTGCCAGCAGTGAAGAGCGGACAGGGGAGTGGAGTTACGAGCAGTACTTC.

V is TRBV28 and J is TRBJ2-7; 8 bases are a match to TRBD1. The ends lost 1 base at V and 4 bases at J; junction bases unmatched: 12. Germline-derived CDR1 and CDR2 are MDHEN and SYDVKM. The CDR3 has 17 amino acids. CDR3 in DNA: TGTGCCAGCAGTTTATCCCCCCGCCTACGACAGGGGTACGAGCAGTACTTC. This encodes CASSLSPRLRQGYEQYF. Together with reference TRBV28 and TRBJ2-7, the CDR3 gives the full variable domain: DVKVTQSSRYLVKRTGEKVFLECVQDMDHENMFWYRQDPGLGLRLIYFSYDVKMKEKGDIPEGYSVSREKKERFSLILESASTNQTSMYLCASSLSPRLRQGYEQYFGPGTRLTVT.

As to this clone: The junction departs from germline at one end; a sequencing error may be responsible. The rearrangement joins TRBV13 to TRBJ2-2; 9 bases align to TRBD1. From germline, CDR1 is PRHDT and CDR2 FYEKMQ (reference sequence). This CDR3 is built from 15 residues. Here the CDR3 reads CASSPGTGNPGELFF. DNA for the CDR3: TGTGCCAGCAGCCCCGGGACAGGGAACCCCGGGGAGCTGTTTTTT.

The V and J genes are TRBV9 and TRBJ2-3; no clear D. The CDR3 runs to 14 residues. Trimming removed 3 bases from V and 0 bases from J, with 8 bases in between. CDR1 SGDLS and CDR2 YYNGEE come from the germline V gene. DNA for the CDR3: TGTGCCAGCAGCGCCGACGGTAGCACAGATACGCAGTATTTT. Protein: CASSADGSTDTQYF.